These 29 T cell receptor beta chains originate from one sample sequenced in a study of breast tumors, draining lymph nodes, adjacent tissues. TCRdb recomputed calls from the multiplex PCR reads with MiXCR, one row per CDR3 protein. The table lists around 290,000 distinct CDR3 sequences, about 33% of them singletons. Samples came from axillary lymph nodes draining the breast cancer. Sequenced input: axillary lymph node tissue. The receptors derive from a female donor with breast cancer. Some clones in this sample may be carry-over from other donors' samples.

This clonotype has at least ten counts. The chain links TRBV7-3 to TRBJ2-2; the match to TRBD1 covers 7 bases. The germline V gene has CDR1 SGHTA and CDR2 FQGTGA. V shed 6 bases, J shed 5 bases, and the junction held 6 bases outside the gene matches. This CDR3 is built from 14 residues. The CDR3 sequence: CASSMTGLTGELFF. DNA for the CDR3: TGTGCCAGCAGTATGACAGGGTTGACCGGGGAGCTGTTTTTT.

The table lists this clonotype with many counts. The CDR3 here is CASSPRGGNQPQHF. CDR3 nucleotide sequence: TGTGCCAGCAGTCCTCGGGGTGGGAATCAGCCCCAGCATTTT. The J gene is TRBJ1-5, the V gene TRBV12-3 or TRBV12-4, with D unclear. The CDR3 loop spans 14 amino acids. V was clipped by 5 bases and J by 4 bases, with 12 bases between them.

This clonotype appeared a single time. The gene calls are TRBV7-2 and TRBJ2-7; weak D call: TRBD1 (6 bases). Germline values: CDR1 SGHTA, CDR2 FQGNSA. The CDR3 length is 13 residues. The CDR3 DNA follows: TGTGCTCAGGACAGCCAACTCTCCTACGAGCAGTACTTC. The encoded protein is CAQDSQLSYEQYF.

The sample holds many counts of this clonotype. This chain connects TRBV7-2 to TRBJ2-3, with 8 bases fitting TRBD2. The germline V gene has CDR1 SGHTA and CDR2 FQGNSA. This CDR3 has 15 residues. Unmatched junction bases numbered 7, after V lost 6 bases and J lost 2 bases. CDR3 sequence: CASRLAGATTDTQYF. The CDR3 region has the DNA TGTGCCAGCAGGCTAGCGGGCGCTACCACAGATACGCAGTATTTT.

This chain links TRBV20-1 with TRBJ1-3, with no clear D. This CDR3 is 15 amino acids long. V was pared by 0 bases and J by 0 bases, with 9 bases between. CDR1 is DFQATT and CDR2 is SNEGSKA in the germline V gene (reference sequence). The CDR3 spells CSARDPSVSGNTIYF. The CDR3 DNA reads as TGCAGTGCTAGAGATCCTAGCGTCTCTGGAAACACCATATATTTT.

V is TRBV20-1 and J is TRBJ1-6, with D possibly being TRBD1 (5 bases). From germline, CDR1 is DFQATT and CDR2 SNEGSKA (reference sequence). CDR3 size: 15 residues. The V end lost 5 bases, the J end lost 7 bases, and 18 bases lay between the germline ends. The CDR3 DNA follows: TGCAGTGCTCCTGAGAATCCGGGGGACAATTCACCCCTCCACTTT. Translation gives CSAPENPGDNSPLHF.

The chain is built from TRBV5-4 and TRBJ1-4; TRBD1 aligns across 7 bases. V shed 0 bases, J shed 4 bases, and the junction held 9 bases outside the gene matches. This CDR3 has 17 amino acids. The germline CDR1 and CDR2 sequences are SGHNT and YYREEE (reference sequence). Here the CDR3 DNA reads TGTGCCAGCAGCTTGGCCGGGGCAGGGGGGCTTAATGAAAAACTGTTTTTT. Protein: CASSLAGAGGLNEKLFF.

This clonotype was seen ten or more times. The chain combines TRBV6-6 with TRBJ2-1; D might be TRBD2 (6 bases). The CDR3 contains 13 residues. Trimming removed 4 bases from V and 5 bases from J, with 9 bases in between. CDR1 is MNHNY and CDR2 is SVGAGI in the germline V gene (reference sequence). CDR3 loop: CASSSLANNEQFF. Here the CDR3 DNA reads TGTGCCAGCAGTTCCCTAGCGAACAATGAGCAGTTCTTC.

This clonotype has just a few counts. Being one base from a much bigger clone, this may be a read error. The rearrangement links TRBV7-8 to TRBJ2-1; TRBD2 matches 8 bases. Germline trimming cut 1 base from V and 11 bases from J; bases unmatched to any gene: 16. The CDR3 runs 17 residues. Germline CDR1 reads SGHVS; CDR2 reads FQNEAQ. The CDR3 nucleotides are TGTGCCAGCAGCTTAGTAACGTCGGCTAGCGGGTCATATCAGCAGTTCTTC. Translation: CASSLVTSASGSYQQFF. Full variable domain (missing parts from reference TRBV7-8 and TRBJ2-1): GAGVSQSPRYKVAKRGQDVALRCDPISGHVSLFWYQQALGQGPEFLTYFQNEAQLDKSGLPSDRFFAERPEGSVSTLKIQRTQQEDSAVYLCASSLVTSASGSYQQFFGPGTRLTVL.

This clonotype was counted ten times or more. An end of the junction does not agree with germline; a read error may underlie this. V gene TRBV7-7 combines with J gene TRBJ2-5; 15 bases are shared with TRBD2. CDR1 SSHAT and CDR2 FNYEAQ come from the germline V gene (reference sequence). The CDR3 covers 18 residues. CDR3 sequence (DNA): TGTGCTAGCAGCTTAGTAGCGGGACTAGCGGGAGGTCCGGAGACCCAGTACTTC. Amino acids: CASSLVAGLAGGPETQYF.

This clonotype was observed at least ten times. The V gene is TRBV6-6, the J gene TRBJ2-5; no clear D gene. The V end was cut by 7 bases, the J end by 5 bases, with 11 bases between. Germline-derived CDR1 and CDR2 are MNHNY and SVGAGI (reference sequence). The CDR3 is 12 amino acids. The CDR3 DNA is TGTGCCAGCACTCAGAGTTCGGAGACCCAGTACTTC. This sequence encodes CASTQSSETQYF.

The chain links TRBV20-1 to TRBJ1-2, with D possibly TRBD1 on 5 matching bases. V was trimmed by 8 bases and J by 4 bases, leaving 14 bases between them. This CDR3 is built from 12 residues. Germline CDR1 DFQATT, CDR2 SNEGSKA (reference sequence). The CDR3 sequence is CSLPGLVYGYTF. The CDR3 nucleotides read TGCAGTTTGCCAGGGTTGGTCTATGGCTACACCTTC.

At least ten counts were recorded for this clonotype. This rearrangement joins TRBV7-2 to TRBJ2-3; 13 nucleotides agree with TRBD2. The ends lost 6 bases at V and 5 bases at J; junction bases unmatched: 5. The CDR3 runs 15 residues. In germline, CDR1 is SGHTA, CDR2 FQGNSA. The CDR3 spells CASSRRTSGRDTQYF. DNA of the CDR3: TGTGCCAGCAGTCGACGGACTAGCGGGAGAGATACGCAGTATTTT.

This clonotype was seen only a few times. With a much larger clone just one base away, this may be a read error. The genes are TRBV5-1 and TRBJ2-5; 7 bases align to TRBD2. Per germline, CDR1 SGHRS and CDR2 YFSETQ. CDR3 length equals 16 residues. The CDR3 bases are TGCGCCAGCAGCTTGGAGGCAGGGAGGGCGATGGAGACCCGGTACTTC. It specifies CASSLEAGRAMETRYF.

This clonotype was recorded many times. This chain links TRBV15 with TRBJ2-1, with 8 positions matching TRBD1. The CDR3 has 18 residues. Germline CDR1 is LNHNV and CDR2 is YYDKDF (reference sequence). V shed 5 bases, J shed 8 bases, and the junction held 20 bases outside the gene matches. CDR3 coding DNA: TGTGCCACCAGCGGGGCCCGGGACAGGCTCGTAGGCGGTGATGAGCAGTTCTTC. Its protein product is CATSGARDRLVGGDEQFF. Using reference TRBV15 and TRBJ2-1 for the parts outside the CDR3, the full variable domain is DAMVIQNPRYQVTQFGKPVTLSCSQTLNHNVMYWYQQKSSQAPKLLFHYYDKDFNNEADTPDNFQSRRPNTSFCFLDIRSPGLGDTAMYLCATSGARDRLVGGDEQFFGPGTRLTVL.

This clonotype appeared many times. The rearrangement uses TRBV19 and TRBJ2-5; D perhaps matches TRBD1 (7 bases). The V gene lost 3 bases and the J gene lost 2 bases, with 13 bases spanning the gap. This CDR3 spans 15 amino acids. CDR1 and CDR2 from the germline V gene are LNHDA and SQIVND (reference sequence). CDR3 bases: TGTGCCAGTAGTATGGGCGGGACAGTACAAGAGACCCAGTACTTC. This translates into CASSMGGTVQETQYF.

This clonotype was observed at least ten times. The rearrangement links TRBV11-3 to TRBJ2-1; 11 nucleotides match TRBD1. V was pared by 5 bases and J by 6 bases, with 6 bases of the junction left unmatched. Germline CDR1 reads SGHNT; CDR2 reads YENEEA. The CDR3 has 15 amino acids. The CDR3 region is CASSTRGTGGNEQFF. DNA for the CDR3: TGTGCCAGCAGCACCCGGGGGACAGGGGGCAATGAGCAGTTCTTC.

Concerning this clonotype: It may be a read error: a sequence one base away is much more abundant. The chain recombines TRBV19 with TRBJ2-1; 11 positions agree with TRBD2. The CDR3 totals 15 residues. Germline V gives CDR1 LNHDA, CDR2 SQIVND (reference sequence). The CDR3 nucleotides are TGTGCCAGTAGTATGGGGACTAGCGGTTACAATGAGCGGTTCTTC. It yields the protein CASSMGTSGYNERFF.

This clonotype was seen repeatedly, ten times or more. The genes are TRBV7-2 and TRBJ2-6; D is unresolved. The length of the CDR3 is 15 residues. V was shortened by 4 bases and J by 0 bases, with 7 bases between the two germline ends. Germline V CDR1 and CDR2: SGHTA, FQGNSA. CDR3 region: CASSSQSSGANVLTF. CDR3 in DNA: TGTGCCAGCAGCTCTCAGAGCTCTGGGGCCAACGTCCTGACTTTC.

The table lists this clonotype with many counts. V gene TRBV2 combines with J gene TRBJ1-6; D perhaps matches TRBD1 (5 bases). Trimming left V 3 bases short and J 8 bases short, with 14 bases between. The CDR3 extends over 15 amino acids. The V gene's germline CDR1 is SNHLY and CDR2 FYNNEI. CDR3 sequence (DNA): TGTGCCAGCAGTGATAAGGGGCGCTCCGATTCACCCCTCCACTTT. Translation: CASSDKGRSDSPLHF.

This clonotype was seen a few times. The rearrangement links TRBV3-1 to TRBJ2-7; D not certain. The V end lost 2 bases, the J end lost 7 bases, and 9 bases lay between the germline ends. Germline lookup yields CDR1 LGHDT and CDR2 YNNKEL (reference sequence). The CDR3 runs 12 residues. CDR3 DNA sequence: TGTGCCAGCAGCCAAATTGGAAGGGAGCAGTACTTC. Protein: CASSQIGREQYF.

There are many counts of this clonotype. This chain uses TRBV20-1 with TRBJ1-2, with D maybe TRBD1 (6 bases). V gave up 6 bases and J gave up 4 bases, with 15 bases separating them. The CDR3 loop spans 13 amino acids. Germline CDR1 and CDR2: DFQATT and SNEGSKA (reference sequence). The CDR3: CSADGQFTYGYTF. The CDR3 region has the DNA TGCAGTGCGGACGGACAGTTTACCTATGGCTACACCTTC.

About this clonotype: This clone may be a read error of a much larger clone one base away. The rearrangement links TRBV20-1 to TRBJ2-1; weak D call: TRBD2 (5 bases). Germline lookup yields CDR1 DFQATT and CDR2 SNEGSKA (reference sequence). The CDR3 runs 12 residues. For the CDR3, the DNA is TGCAGTGCTAGACGTCCGGGGTATGAGCCGTTCTTC. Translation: CSARRPGYEPFF.

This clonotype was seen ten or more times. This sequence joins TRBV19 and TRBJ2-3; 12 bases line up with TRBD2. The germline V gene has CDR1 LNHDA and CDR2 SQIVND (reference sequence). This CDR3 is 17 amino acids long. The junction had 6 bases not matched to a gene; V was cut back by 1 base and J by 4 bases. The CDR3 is CASSIGGLAGRADTQYF. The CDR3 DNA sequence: TGTGCCAGTAGTATAGGGGGACTAGCGGGCCGGGCAGATACGCAGTATTTT.

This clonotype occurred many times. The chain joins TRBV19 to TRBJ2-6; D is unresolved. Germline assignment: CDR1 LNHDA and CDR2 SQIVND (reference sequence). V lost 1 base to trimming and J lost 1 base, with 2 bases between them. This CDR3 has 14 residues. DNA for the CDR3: TGTGCCAGTAGTATAGGATCTGGGGCCAACGTCCTGACTTTC. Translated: CASSIGSGANVLTF.

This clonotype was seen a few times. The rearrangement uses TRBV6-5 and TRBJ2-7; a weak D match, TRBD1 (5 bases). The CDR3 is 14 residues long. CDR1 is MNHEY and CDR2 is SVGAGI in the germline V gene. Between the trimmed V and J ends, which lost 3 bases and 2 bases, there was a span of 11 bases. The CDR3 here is CASSYTGAAYEQYF. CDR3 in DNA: TGTGCCAGCAGTTATACAGGTGCCGCCTACGAGCAGTACTTC.

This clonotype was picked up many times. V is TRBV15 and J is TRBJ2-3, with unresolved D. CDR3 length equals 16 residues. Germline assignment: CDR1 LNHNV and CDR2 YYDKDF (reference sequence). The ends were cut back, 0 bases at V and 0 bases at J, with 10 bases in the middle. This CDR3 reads CATSRDLQTSTDTQYF. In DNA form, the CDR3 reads TGTGCCACCAGCAGAGATTTACAGACTAGCACAGATACGCAGTATTTT. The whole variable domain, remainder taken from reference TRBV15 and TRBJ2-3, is DAMVIQNPRYQVTQFGKPVTLSCSQTLNHNVMYWYQQKSSQAPKLLFHYYDKDFNNEADTPDNFQSRRPNTSFCFLDIRSPGLGDTAMYLCATSRDLQTSTDTQYFGPGTRLTVL.

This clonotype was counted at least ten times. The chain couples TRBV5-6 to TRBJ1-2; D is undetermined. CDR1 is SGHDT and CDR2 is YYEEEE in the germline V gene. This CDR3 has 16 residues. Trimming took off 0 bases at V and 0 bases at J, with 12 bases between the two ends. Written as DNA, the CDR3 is TGTGCCAGCAGCTTGGGGACTGGACGCTCTAACTATGGCTACACCTTC. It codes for CASSLGTGRSNYGYTF.

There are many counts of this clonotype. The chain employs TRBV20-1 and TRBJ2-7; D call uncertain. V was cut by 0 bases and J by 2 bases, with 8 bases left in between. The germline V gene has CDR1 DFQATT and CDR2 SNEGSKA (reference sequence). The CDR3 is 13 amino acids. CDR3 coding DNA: TGCAGTGCTAGAGATTTCGGAACCTACGAGCAGTACTTC. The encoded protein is CSARDFGTYEQYF.